This T cell receptor (beta chain) was observed in a study of long-term antiretroviral therapy in people with HIV. Germline CDR1 is MDHEN and CDR2 is SYDVKM. With 4 bases removed from V and 5 bases from J, the gap between germline ends came to 11 bases. The CDR3 extends over 13 amino acids. Runs used v3.0 of the immunoSEQ assay and were done at survey level. Some clones are missing from TCRdb's copy, which holds only in-frame ones; the method was immunoSEQ multiplex PCR. The sample has 15,000 or so clones, about four fifths seen once. This clonotype was sampled from a man aged 25 to 40 with HIV. This specimen was unsorted PBMCs, taken at the start of antiretroviral therapy. The V and J genes are TRBV28 and TRBJ2-5, with no clear D. CDR3 nucleotides: TGTGCCAGCAGTTGGCGACCCGGTGAGACCCAGTACTTC. Translation: CASSWRPGETQYF. Variable domain in full (rest from reference TRBV28 and TRBJ2-5): DVKVTQSSRYLVKRTGEKVFLECVQDMDHENMFWYRQDPGLGLRLIYFSYDVKMKEKGDIPEGYSVSREKKERFSLILESASTNQTSMYLCASSWRPGETQYFGPGTRLLVL.